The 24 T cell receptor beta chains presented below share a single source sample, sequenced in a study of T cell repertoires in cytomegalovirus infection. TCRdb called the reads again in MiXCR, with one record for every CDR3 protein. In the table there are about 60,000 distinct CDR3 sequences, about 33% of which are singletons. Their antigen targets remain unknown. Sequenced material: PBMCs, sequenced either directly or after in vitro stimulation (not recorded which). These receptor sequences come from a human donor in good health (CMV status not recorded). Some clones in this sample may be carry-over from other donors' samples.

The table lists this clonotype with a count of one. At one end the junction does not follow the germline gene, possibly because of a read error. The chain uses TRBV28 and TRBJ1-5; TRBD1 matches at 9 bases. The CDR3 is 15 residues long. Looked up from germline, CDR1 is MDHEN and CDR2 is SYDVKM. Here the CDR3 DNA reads TGTGCCAGCAGCGCTCCCGACAGGGGGAGGCAGCTCCAGCATTTT. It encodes CASSAPDRGRQLQHF.

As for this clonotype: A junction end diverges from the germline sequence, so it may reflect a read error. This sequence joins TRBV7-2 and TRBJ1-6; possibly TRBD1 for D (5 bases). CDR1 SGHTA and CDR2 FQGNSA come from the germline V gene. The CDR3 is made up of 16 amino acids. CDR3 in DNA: TGTGCCAGCAACTTATTGGGACGGTCCCTGGGGTCACCCCTCCACTTT. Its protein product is CASNLLGRSLGSPLHF.

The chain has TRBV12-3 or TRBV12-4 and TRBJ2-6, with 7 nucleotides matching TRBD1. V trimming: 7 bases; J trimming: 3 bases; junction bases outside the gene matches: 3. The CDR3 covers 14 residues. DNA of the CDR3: TGTGCCAGCACCTCAGGGGGTGGGGCCAACGTCCTGACTTTC. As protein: CASTSGGGANVLTF.

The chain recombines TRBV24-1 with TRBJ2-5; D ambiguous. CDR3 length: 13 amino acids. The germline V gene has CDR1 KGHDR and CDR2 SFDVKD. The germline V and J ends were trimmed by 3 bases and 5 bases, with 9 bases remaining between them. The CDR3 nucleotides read TGTGCCACCAGTGATCCGCGAAGGGAGACCCAGTACTTC. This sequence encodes CATSDPRRETQYF.

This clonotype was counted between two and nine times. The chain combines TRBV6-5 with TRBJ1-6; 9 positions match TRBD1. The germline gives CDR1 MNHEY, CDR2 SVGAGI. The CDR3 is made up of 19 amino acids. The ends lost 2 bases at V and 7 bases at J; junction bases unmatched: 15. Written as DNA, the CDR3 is TGTGCCAGCAGTTACACGTTGTTATCCGGGACAGGGCCCAATTCACCCCTCCACTTT. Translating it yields CASSYTLLSGTGPNSPLHF.

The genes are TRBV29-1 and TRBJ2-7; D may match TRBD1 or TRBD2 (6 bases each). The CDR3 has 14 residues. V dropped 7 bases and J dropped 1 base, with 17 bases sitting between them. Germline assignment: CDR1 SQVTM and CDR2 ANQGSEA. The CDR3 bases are TGCAGCGCGACCCGGGGGCGAATTTCCTACGAGCAGTACTTC. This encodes CSATRGRISYEQYF.

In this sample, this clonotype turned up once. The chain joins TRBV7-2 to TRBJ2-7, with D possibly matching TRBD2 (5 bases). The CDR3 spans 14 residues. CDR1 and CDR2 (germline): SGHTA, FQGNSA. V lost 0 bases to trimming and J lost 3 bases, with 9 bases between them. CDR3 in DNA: TGTGCCAGCAGCTTAGCTCCGGGGAACTACGAGCAGTACTTC. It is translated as CASSLAPGNYEQYF. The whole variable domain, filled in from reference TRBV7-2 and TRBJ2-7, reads GAGVSQSPSNKVTEKGKDVELRCDPISGHTALYWYRQSLGQGLEFLIYFQGNSAPDKSGLPSDRFSAERTGGSVSTLTIQRTQQEDSAVYLCASSLAPGNYEQYFGPGTRLTVT.

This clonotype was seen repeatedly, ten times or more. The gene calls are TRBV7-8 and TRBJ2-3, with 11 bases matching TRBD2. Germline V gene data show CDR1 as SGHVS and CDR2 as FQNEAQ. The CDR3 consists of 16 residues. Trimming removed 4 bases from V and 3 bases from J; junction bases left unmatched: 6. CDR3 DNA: TGTGCCAGCAGCTCCCCTAGCGGGAGGAGAACAGATACGCAGTATTTT. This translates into CASSSPSGRRTDTQYF.

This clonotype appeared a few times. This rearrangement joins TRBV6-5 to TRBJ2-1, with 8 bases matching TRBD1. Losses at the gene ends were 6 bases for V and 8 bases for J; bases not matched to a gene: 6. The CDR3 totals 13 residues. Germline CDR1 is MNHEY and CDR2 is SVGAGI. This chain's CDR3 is CASRTDRVDEQFF. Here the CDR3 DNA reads TGTGCCAGCAGGACGGACAGGGTGGATGAGCAGTTCTTC.

CDR3 nucleotides: TGTGCCAGCAGCTTAGTTGGTTTGCGGGGGGACAATGAGCAGTTCTTC. This sequence encodes CASSLVGLRGDNEQFF. V gene TRBV7-6 combines with J gene TRBJ2-1; 8 nucleotides match TRBD2. The CDR3 contains 16 residues. Germline-derived CDR1 and CDR2 are SGHVS and FNYEAQ. V was pared by 1 base and J by 5 bases, with 7 bases of the junction left unmatched.

The DNA of the CDR3 is TGTGCCAGCAGCTTATTTCAGGGGGCTGGAAACACCATATATTTT. Amino acid sequence: CASSLFQGAGNTIYF. The chain is built from TRBV7-2 and TRBJ1-3; 7 bases are shared with TRBD1. Losses at the gene ends were 2 bases for V and 2 bases for J; bases not matched to a gene: 3. Germline CDR1 reads SGHTA; CDR2 reads FQGNSA. The CDR3 loop spans 15 amino acids.

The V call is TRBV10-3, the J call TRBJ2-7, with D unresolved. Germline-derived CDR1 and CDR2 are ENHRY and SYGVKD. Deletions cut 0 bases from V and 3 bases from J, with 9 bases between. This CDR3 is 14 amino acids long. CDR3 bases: TGTGCCATCAGTGAGTCTGGGAAAAACTACGAGCAGTACTTC. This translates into CAISESGKNYEQYF.

CDR3: CASNRLAGGNEQFF. The CDR3 DNA reads as TGTGCCAGTAACCGACTAGCGGGAGGCAATGAGCAGTTCTTC. The V and J genes are TRBV19 and TRBJ2-1; 13 bases agree with TRBD2. CDR1 LNHDA and CDR2 SQIVND come from the germline V gene (reference sequence). Trimming at V came to 7 bases and at J to 6 bases, leaving 3 bases not matched to a gene. CDR3 length: 14 amino acids.

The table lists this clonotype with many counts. CDR3 sequence reads: CASSFRGRAEAFF. The CDR3 DNA reads as TGTGCCAGCAGCTTTCGGGGTAGAGCTGAAGCTTTCTTT. V gene TRBV7-2 combines with J gene TRBJ1-1; D unresolved. The V end was cut by 3 bases, the J end by 6 bases, with 11 bases between. CDR1 is SGHTA, CDR2 FQGNSA, per germline. The CDR3 contains 13 residues.

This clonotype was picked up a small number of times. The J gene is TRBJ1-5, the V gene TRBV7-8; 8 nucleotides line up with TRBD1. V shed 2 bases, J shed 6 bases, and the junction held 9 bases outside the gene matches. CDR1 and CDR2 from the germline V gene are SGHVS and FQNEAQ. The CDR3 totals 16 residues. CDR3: CASSLLQGARVQPQHF. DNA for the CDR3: TGTGCCAGCAGCTTACTGCAGGGGGCGAGGGTTCAGCCCCAGCATTTT.

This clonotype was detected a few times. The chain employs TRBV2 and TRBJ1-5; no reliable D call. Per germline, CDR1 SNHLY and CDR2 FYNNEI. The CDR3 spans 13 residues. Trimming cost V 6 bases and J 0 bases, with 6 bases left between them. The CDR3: CASRGFSNQPQHF. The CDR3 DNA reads TGTGCCAGCAGGGGGTTTAGCAATCAGCCCCAGCATTTT.

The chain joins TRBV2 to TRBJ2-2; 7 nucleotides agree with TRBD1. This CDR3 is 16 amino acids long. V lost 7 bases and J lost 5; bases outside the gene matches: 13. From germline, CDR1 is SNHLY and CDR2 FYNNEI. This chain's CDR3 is CASIHLGQERTGELFF. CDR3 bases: TGTGCCAGCATCCACCTTGGACAGGAGAGGACCGGGGAGCTGTTTTTT. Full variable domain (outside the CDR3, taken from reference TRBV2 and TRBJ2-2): EPEVTQTPSHQVTQMGQEVILRCVPISNHLYFYWYRQILGQKVEFLVSFYNNEISEKSEIFDDQFSVERPDGSNFTLKIRSTKLEDSAMYFCASIHLGQERTGELFFGEGSRLTVL.

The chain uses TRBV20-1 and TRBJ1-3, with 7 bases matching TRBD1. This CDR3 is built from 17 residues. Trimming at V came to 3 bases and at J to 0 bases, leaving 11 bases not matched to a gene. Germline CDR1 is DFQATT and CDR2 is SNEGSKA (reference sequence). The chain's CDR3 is CSASPRQGLFSGNTIYF. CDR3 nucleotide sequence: TGCAGTGCTAGTCCTCGACAGGGACTATTCTCTGGAAACACCATATATTTT.

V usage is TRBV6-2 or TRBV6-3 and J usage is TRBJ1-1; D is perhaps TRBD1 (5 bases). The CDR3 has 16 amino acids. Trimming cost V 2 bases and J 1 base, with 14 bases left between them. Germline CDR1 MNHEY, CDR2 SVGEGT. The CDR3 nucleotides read TGTGCCAGCAGTTACGGACACACGAAGAAGAACACTGAAGCTTTCTTT. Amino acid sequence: CASSYGHTKKNTEAFF.

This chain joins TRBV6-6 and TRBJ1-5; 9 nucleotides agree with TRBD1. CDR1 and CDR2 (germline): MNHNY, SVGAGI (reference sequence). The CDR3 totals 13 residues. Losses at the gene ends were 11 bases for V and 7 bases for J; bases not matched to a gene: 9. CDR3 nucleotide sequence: TGTGCCGGCGACAGGGGGGAAGGCCAGCCCCAGCATTTT. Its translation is CAGDRGEGQPQHF.

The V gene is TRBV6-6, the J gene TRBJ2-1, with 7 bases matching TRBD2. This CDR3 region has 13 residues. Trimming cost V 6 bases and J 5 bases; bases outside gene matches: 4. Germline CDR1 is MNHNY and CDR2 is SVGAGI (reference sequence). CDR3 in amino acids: CASRSSGDNEQFF. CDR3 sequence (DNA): TGTGCCAGCAGGTCTAGCGGAGACAATGAGCAGTTCTTC.

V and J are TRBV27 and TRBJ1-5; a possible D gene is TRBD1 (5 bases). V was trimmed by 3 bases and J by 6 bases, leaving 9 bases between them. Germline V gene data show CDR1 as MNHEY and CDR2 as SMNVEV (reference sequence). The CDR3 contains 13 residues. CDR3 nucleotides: TGTGCCAGCAGTTTCAGGGAATCTCAGCCCCAGCATTTT. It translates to CASSFRESQPQHF.

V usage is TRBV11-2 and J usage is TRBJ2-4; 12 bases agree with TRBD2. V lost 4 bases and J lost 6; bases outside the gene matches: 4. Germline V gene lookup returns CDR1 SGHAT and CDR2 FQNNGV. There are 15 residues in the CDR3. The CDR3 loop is CASSSWTSGVNIQYF. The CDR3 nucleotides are TGTGCCAGCAGCTCCTGGACTAGCGGGGTAAACATTCAGTACTTC.

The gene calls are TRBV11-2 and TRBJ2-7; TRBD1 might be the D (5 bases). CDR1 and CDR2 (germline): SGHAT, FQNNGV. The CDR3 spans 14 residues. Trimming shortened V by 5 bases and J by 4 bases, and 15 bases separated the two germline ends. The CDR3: CASSRGQTAYEQYF. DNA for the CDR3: TGTGCCAGCAGCCGTGGACAAACTGCGTACGAGCAGTACTTC.